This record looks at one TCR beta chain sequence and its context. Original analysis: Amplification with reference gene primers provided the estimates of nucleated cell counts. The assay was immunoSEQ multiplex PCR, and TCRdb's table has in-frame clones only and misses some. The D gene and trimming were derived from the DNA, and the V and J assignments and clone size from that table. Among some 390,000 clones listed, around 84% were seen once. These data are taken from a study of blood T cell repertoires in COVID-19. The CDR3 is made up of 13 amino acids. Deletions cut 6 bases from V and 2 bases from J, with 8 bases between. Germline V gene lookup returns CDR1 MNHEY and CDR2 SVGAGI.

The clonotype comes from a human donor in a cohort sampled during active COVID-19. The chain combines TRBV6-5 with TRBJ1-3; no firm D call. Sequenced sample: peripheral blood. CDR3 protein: CASRIVAGNTIYF. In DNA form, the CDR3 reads TGTGCCAGCAGGATAGTGGCTGGAAACACCATATATTTT.